The rows below give T cell receptor beta chains drawn from one sample of a study of Tregs in tolerant kidney transplant recipients. Some clones are missing from TCRdb's copy, which holds only in-frame ones; the method was immunoSEQ multiplex PCR. This sample yields about 77,000 clones, of which 98% are seen a single time; approximately 0.52% belongs to the top ten. The sample consisted of CD4+ T cells from blood, taken before the transplant. The receptor source for this set is a human donor who received a combined kidney and bone marrow transplant. Both conserved end residues are part of each CDR3. Fields, in order: CDR3 length, clone size, J gene, D gene, V gene, CDR3 DNA, CDR3 protein. D genes are given only for firm matches. Where a row states a size, it is once, few, many or the class of an expanded clone; other rows omit it.

length: 15; size: -; J: TRBJ2-7; D: TRBD1; V: TRBV5-1; DNA: TGCGCCAGCAGCTTGGTCATGCAGGGGGAGAACGAGCAGTACTTC; CDR3: CASSLVMQGENEQYF
length: 13; size: -; J: TRBJ1-4; D: -; V: TRBV19; DNA: TGTGCCAGTAGGGGGCAGGGTAATGAAAAACTGTTTTTT; CDR3: CASRGQGNEKLFF
length: 17; size: -; J: TRBJ2-7; D: -; V: TRBV10-1; DNA: TGCGCCAGCAGTGAGTTACCTTTTGGTAGCGCCCCCTACGAGCAGTACTTC; CDR3: CASSELPFGSAPYEQYF
length: 12; size: -; J: TRBJ2-1; D: TRBD1; V: TRBV5-4; DNA: TGTGCCAGCAGACGACAGGGGGGTGAGCAGTTCTTC; CDR3: CASRRQGGEQFF
length: 14; size: -; J: TRBJ2-1; D: -; V: TRBV5-1; DNA: TGCGCCAGCAGCTTGTGGGACACTTACAATGAGCAGTTCTTC; CDR3: CASSLWDTYNEQFF
length: 14; size: -; J: TRBJ2-4; D: TRBD2; V: TRBV5-4; DNA: TGTGCCAGCAGCCAAAGCGGGGGGGCTTACATTCAGTACTTC; CDR3: CASSQSGGAYIQYF
length: 15; size: -; J: TRBJ1-3; D: TRBD1; V: TRBV11-2; DNA: TGTGCCAGCAGCACCCGACAGGGACTTGGAAACACCATATATTTT; CDR3: CASSTRQGLGNTIYF
length: 14; size: -; J: TRBJ2-5; D: TRBD1; V: TRBV7-2; DNA: TGTGCCAGCAGCAAACAGGGGGTCACCGAGACCCAGTACTTC; CDR3: CASSKQGVTETQYF
length: 11; size: few; J: TRBJ1-1; D: -; V: TRBV20-1; DNA: TGCAGTGTCGCGAAGATGACAGAAGCTTTCTTT; CDR3: CSVAKMTEAFF
length: 14; size: -; J: TRBJ1-5; D: -; V: TRBV2; DNA: TGTGCCAGCCAGGGTATTGAGGGCAATCAGCCCCAGCATTTT; CDR3: CASQGIEGNQPQHF
length: 15; size: -; J: TRBJ2-7; D: TRBD2; V: TRBV19; DNA: TGTGCCAGTAGTAAGCAAGGGACTAGCGACTACGAGCAGTACTTC; CDR3: CASSKQGTSDYEQYF
length: 15; size: -; J: TRBJ1-5; D: -; V: TRBV6-1; DNA: TGTGCCAGCAGTGAAGTGGGGTTAGCGGATCAGCCCCAGCATTTT; CDR3: CASSEVGLADQPQHF
length: 13; size: once; J: TRBJ1-1; D: -; V: TRBV30; DNA: -; CDR3: CAWSVGRGARGFF
length: 12; size: -; J: TRBJ1-2; D: -; V: TRBV7-2; DNA: TGTGCCAGCCAGGGGAAGAACTATGGCTACACCTTC; CDR3: CASQGKNYGYTF
length: 15; size: -; J: TRBJ2-2; D: TRBD2; V: TRBV18; DNA: TGTGCCAGCAGGACTAGCGGGGGAAGCACCGGGGAGCTGTTTTTT; CDR3: CASRTSGGSTGELFF
length: 15; size: -; J: TRBJ1-6; D: -; V: TRBV12-2; DNA: TGTGCAAGTCGCTTAGATCAGGGGGGCGGCTCACCCCTCCACTTT; CDR3: CASRLDQGGGSPLHF
length: 17; size: -; J: TRBJ1-2; D: -; V: TRBV14; DNA: TGTGCCAGCAGCCAAATGTCAGGGGCTATCTTTACGGTTGGCTACACCTTC; CDR3: CASSQMSGAIFTVGYTF
length: 15; size: -; J: TRBJ1-1; D: -; V: TRBV5-4; DNA: TGTGCCAGCACCCCCACCCCGGGGGGGAACACTGAAGCTTTCTTT; CDR3: CASTPTPGGNTEAFF
length: 15; size: -; J: TRBJ2-5; D: TRBD2; V: TRBV30; DNA: TGTGCCTGGATGCCCTGGGGCCTAGCGGAAGAGACCCAGTACTTC; CDR3: CAWMPWGLAEETQYF
length: 13; size: -; J: TRBJ1-5; D: -; V: TRBV28; DNA: TGTGCCAGCAGTTACAGGTTAGGTCAGCCCCAGCATTTT; CDR3: CASSYRLGQPQHF
length: 14; size: -; J: TRBJ1-2; D: TRBD1; V: TRBV7-2; DNA: TGTGCCAGCAGCTTAGCGCAGGGGGGCGCGGGCTACACCTTC; CDR3: CASSLAQGGAGYTF
length: 16; size: -; J: TRBJ2-2; D: -; V: TRBV9; DNA: TGTGCCAGCAGCGTAGGGGTCGGGACGAACACCGGGGAGCTGTTTTTT; CDR3: CASSVGVGTNTGELFF